The 11 T cell receptor beta chains presented below share a single source sample, sequenced in a study of neurological immune-mediated disorders. MiXCR, applied by TCRdb to the 5' RACE reads, yields one record per CDR3 protein. The sample contains some 14,000 distinct CDR3 sequences, roughly 6.9% of which appear only once. Sequenced sample: CD8+ T cells from blood. The receptors here all came from a woman in her thirties or forties in good health.

This clonotype was counted ten times or more. The rearrangement links TRBV10-3 to TRBJ1-1; no reliable D call. Looked up from germline, CDR1 is ENHRY and CDR2 is SYGVKD. V gave up 0 bases and J gave up 5 bases, with 7 bases separating them. The CDR3 is made up of 13 amino acids. The CDR3 loop is CAISESGRTEAFF. The DNA for the CDR3 is TGTGCCATCAGTGAGTCTGGGAGAACTGAAGCTTTCTTT.

The V gene is TRBV30, the J gene TRBJ1-6; no firm D call. The CDR3 spans 14 residues. Germline V lookup: CDR1 GTSNPN, CDR2 SVGIG (reference sequence). Trimming stripped 7 bases from V and 8 bases from J, with 18 bases between. Written as DNA, the CDR3 is TGTGCCTTCGGGCCTACTGTCTCGGATTCACCCCTCCACTTT. Residues: CAFGPTVSDSPLHF.

Many counts were recorded for this clonotype. The chain carries TRBV27 and TRBJ1-2; 9 bases fit TRBD1. Losses at the gene ends were 5 bases for V and 7 bases for J; bases not matched to a gene: 8. The CDR3 contains 14 residues. Germline V gene sequence: CDR1 MNHEY, CDR2 SMNVEV (reference sequence). DNA for the CDR3: TGTGCCAGCAGTCCGGGACAGGGTGTGGGTGGCTACACCTTC. Protein: CASSPGQGVGGYTF.

By share, this clonotype counts as medium-sized (0.01 to 0.1%). The V and J genes are TRBV21-1 and TRBJ1-5. TRBV21-1 is a pseudogene segment. The CDR3 has 18 residues. DNA for the CDR3: TGTGCCAGCAGCAAGACTCGTAGGTCACATTTTAGCAATCAGCCCCAGCATTTT. Its translation is CASSKTRRSHFSNQPQHF.

This clonotype appeared a single time. This chain's CDR3 is CASQVSPPKTEAFF. CDR3 bases: TGCGCCAGCCAAGTTTCTCCCCCAAAGACTGAAGCTTTCTTT. The chain links TRBV4-1 to TRBJ1-1; D gene ambiguous. CDR1 is MGHRA, CDR2 YSYEKL, per germline. Trimming removed 8 bases at V and 5 bases at J, with 18 bases between. This CDR3 spans 14 amino acids.

This clonotype was detected many times. The chain combines TRBV20-1 with TRBJ2-1; possible D gene TRBD1, 6 bases. The germline V gene encodes CDR1 DFQATT and CDR2 SNEGSKA (reference sequence). The V end lost 2 bases, the J end lost 7 bases, and 12 bases lay between the germline ends. The CDR3 runs 13 residues. CDR3 sequence (DNA): TGCAGTGCTAGACGGGACACATGGAATGAGCAGTTCTTC. Its translation: CSARRDTWNEQFF.

The table lists this clonotype with many counts. The chain links TRBV12-3 or TRBV12-4 to TRBJ1-5; 9 positions agree with TRBD1. J lost 7 bases, V lost 2 bases, and 12 bases had no gene match. The CDR3 has 17 residues. CDR3 sequence (DNA): TGTGCCAGCAGTTTAATCGGGACAGGGAACCTAAAACAGCCCCAGCATTTT. It is translated as CASSLIGTGNLKQPQHF.

This clonotype occurred many times. CDR3 sequence: CASSQEEGPGNTEAFF. The CDR3 DNA sequence: TGCGCCAGCAGCCAGGAGGAGGGACCGGGGAACACTGAAGCTTTCTTT. J is TRBJ1-1 and V is TRBV5-1, with D perhaps matching TRBD1 (5 bases). Germline CDR1 and CDR2: SGHRS and YFSETQ. The CDR3 contains 16 residues. Trimming cost V 4 bases and J 1 base, with 17 bases left between them.

This clonotype was counted ten times or more. The rearrangement links TRBV29-1 to TRBJ2-1; TRBD2 matches 8 bases. The germline CDR1 and CDR2 sequences are SQVTM and ANQGSEA. This CDR3 comprises 12 residues. J lost 15 bases, V lost 0 bases, and 7 bases had no gene match. The CDR3: CSVEDKKRELFF. The CDR3, as DNA: TGCAGCGTTGAAGATAAGAAGCGGGAGTTGTTCTTC.

This clonotype was counted ten times or more. The chain links TRBV25-1 to TRBJ2-7, with D possibly called TRBD1 or TRBD2 (5 bases each). Trimming shortened V by 3 bases and J by 5 bases, and 5 bases separated the two germline ends. Per germline, CDR1 MGHDK and CDR2 SYGVNS. The CDR3 has 11 amino acids. The DNA for the CDR3 is TGTGCCAGCAGTGAGGGGGACGAGCAGTACTTC. It encodes CASSEGDEQYF.

This clonotype has at least ten counts. This sequence joins TRBV11-2 and TRBJ2-7, with TRBD1 matching 10 bases. The CDR3 is 16 residues long. Germline CDR1 SGHAT, CDR2 FQNNGV. V lost 5 bases to trimming and J lost 5 bases; unmatched junction nucleotides: 12. The CDR3 reads CASSQWGGQGYNEQYF. The DNA for the CDR3 is TGTGCCAGCAGCCAATGGGGGGGACAGGGGTATAACGAGCAGTACTTC.